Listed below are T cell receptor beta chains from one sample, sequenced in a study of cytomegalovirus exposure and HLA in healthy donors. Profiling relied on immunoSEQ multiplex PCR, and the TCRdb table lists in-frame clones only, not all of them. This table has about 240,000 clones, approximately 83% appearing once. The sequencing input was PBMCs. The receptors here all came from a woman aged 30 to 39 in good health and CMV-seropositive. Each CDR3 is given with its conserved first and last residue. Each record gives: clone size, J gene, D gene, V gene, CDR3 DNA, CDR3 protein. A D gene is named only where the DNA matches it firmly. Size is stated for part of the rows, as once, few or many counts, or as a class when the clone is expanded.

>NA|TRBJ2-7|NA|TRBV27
TGTGCCAGCAGCAAAACTGCCGGGGTATCGTACGAGCAGTACTTC
CASSKTAGVSYEQYF
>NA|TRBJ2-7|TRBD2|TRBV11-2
TGTGCCAGCAGCTACGGGGGGACTAACTACGAGCAGTACTTC
CASSYGGTNYEQYF
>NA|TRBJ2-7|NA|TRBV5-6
TGTGCCAGCAGCTCGACAGCCTACGAGCAGTACTTC
CASSSTAYEQYF
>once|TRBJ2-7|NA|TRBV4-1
TGCGCCAGCAGCCGGAGGAGCTCCTACGAGCAGTACTTC
CASSRRSSYEQYF
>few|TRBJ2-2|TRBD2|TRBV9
TGTGCCAGCAGCCCTGGACTAGTGTTCGGGGAGCTGTTTTTT
CASSPGLVFGELFF
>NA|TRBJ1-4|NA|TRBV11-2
TGTGCCAGCAGCTTAGAAGGCTACAGGGCTAATGAAAAACTGTTTTTT
CASSLEGYRANEKLFF
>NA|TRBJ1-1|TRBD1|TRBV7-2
TGTGCCAGCAGCTTAGAAGAGGGGGCGTGGACTGAAGCTTTCTTT
CASSLEEGAWTEAFF
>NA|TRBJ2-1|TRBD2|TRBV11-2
TGTGCCAGCAGCCGTGGGGAGCTAGCGGGAGTTCTAGAGCAGTTCTTC
CASSRGELAGVLEQFF
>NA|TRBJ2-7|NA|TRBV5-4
TGTGCCAGCAGCTCATGGACTATTTCCGAGCAGTACTTC
CASSSWTISEQYF
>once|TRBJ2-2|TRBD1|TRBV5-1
TGCGCCAGCAGCCTCCAGGGGGCCGGCGGGGAGCTGTTTTTT
CASSLQGAGGELFF
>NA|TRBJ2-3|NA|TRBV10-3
TGTGCCATCAGTGAGTCGTCAGGGGTCACAGATACGCAGTATTTT
CAISESSGVTDTQYF
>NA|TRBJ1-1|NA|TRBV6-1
TGTGCCAGCAATGAAGGGACACACACTGAAGCTTTCTTT
CASNEGTHTEAFF
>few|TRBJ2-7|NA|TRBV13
TGTGCCAGCAGCTTAGCGGCAGGCTACGAGCAGTACTTC
CASSLAAGYEQYF
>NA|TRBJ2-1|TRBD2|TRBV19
TGTGCCAGTAAGGTGCTAGCGGGGGAATTTGAGCAGTTCTTC
CASKVLAGEFEQFF
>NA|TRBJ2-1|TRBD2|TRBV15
TGTGCCACCAGCAGAGGAACTAGCGTATCCTACAATGAGCAGTTCTTC
CATSRGTSVSYNEQFF
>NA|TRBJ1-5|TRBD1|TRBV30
TGTGCCTGGAGTTCTTACAGGGGCCGTTTTGGCAATCAGCCCCAGCATTTT
CAWSSYRGRFGNQPQHF
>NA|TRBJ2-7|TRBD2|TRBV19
TGTGCCAGTAGCCGGACTAGCTCTACGATGAGCGAGCAGTACTTC
CASSRTSSTMSEQYF
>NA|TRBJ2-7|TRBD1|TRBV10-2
TGCGCCAGCACGGGACAGAGATCCTACGAGCAGTACTTC
CASTGQRSYEQYF
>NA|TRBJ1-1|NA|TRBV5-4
TGTGCCAGCAGCTCCCGACACACAGAAGCTTTCTTT
CASSSRHTEAFF
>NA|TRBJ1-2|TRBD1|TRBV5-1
TGCGCCAGCAGCAGCCGCTCGACAGGGACTGATCAAGGGAGAGGCTACACCTTC
CASSSRSTGTDQGRGYTF
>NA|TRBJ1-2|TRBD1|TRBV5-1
TGCGCCAGCAGCCCTGCCGGACAGGGGGTCTATGGCTACACCTTC
CASSPAGQGVYGYTF
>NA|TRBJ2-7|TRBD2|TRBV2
TGTGCCAGCAAGACTAGCGGGGACTCCTACGAGCAGTACTTC
CASKTSGDSYEQYF
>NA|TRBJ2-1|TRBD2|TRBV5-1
TGCGCCAGCAGGAGATCAGGGACCTCGGGAGGGTACAATGAGCAGTTCTTC
CASRRSGTSGGYNEQFF
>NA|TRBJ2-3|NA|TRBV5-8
TGTGCCAGCAGCTTTGTTAGTGCGGGGAATACGCAGTATTTT
CASSFVSAGNTQYF
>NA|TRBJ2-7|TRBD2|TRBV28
TGTGCCAGCATTTTAGCGGGGACCTACGAGCAGTACTTC
CASILAGTYEQYF
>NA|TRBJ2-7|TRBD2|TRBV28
TGTGCCAGCAGTTTGGCGGGGGGGGCCTCCTACGAGCAGTACTTC
CASSLAGGASYEQYF
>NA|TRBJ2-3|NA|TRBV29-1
TGCAGCGGCCATAGCGGCACAGATACGCAGTATTTT
CSGHSGTDTQYF
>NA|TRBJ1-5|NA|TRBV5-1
TGCGCCAGCAGCTACATTCCAGGGGTAGGGCAGCCCCAGCATTTT
CASSYIPGVGQPQHF
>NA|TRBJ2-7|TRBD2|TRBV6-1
TGTGCCAGCAGTGGCGTCGGACTAGCGGGAGGCCTTAGGGCCGAGCAGTACTTC
CASSGVGLAGGLRAEQYF
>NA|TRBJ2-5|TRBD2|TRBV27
TGTGCCAGCAGTTTAAGAACTAGCGGGCCGATTATCCAAGAGACCCAGTACTTC
CASSLRTSGPIIQETQYF
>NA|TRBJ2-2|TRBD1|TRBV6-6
TGTGCCAGCAGTTGGGACAGGGGGCGGGTCGGGGAGCTGTTTTTT
CASSWDRGRVGELFF
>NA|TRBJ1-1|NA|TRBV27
TGTGCCAGCAGTTTAATCCAGGGGAACATGAACACTGAAGCTTTCTTT
CASSLIQGNMNTEAFF